Given below is one T cell receptor (beta chain) in context. Study processing details: Amplification with reference gene primers provided the estimates of nucleated cell counts. This table comes from immunoSEQ multiplex PCR, and its TCRdb copy is limited to in-frame clones, with some not included. V and J calls and clone size come straight from that table; D and trimming were deduced from the DNA. The table lists about 390,000 clones, about 87% of them singletons, with roughly 10% in the top ten. These data belong to a study of blood T cell repertoires in COVID-19. Trimming stripped 2 bases from V and 7 bases from J, with 6 bases between. CDR1 and CDR2 from the germline V gene are KGHSH and LQKENI. CDR3 size: 12 residues.

The V and J genes are TRBV18 and TRBJ2-1; D uncertain. Sample: PBMCs or T cells enriched from blood (not recorded which). The TCR comes from a woman between 50 and 59 years old who had recovered from COVID-19. The CDR3 is CASSPKHNEQFF. For the CDR3, the DNA is TGTGCCAGCTCACCAAAACATAATGAGCAGTTCTTC. Supplemented by reference TRBV18 and TRBJ2-1, the full variable domain reads NAGVMQNPRHLVRRRGQEARLRCSPMKGHSHVYWYRQLPEEGLKFMVYLQKENIIDESGMPKERFSAEFPKEGPSILRIQQVVRGDSAAYFCASSPKHNEQFFGPGTRLTVL.